A single sample gave rise to the 3 T cell receptor beta chains below, sequenced in a study of siplizumab effects on memory and regulatory T cells. Produced via immunoSEQ multiplex PCR; TCRdb's table is partial and in-frame only. The sample lists 100,000 or so clones, 93% occurring once. Sequencing was done on a sample of CD4+ T cells sorted from blood. The receptors stem from a human donor in good health.

J is TRBJ2-1 and V is TRBV2; D might be TRBD1 or TRBD2, each matching 5 bases. The CDR3 contains 13 residues. V gave up 6 bases and J gave up 3 bases, with 9 bases separating them. The V gene's germline CDR1 is SNHLY and CDR2 FYNNEI. In DNA, the CDR3 is TGTGCCAGCAGCCGGGACCGCTACAATGAGCAGTTCTTC. Encoded protein: CASSRDRYNEQFF.

This sequence joins TRBV30 and TRBJ2-3; D is uncertain. The CDR3 loop spans 14 amino acids. The germline V gene encodes CDR1 GTSNPN and CDR2 SVGIG (reference sequence). Trimming shortened V by 2 bases and J by 3 bases, and 12 bases separated the two germline ends. The CDR3: CAWSSHSLTDTQYF. CDR3 coding DNA: TGTGCCTGGAGTTCCCATAGCTTGACAGATACGCAGTATTTT.

As concerns this clone: The identical CDR3 is also encoded by other nucleotide sequences in the sample. The chain employs TRBV5-1 and TRBJ2-5, with 7 bases aligning to TRBD1. The CDR3 has 13 residues. The germline gives CDR1 SGHRS, CDR2 YFSETQ. V shed 2 bases, J shed 4 bases, and the junction held 2 bases outside the gene matches. The CDR3 DNA reads as TGCGCCAGCAGCTTACAGGGGTCAGAGACCCAGTACTTC. Residues: CASSLQGSETQYF.